The TCR beta chain under discussion was sequenced for a study of response to subunit inactivated influenza vaccine. TCRdb reprocessed the RT-PCR reads via MiXCR and lists one record per CDR3 protein. The table includes hundreds of thousands of distinct CDR3 sequences, 21% detected once. Overall study findings and caveats: Few new T cells, the authors suggested, are recruited by each seasonal influenza vaccination.

Trimming took off 3 bases at V and 4 bases at J, with 16 bases between the two ends. In germline, CDR1 is SGHRS, CDR2 YFSETQ. The CDR3 sequence is 15 residues long. A remark on this clonotype: Its target is unknown.

This chain uses TRBV5-1 with TRBJ1-1; maybe TRBD1 (5 bases). This clonotype originated in a man aged 45 to 70 who received an inactivated influenza vaccine. This specimen was PBMCs from blood, taken about 20 months after vaccination. CDR3 residues: CASSWGGGARTEAFF. As DNA, the CDR3 is TGCGCCAGCAGCTGGGGAGGAGGGGCGCGCACTGAAGCTTTCTTT.